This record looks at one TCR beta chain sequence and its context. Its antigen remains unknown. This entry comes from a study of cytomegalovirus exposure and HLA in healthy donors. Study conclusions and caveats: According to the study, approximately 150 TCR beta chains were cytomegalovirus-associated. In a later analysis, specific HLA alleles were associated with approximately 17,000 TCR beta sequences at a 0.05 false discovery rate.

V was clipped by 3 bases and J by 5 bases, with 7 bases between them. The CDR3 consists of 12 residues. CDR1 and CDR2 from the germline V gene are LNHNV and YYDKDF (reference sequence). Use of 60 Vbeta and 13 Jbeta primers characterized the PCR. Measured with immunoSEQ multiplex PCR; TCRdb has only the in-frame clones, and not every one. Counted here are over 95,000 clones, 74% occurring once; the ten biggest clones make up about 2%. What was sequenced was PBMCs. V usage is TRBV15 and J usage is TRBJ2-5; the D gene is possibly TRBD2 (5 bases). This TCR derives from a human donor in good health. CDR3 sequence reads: CATSRGGETQYF. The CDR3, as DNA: TGTGCCACCAGCAGGGGCGGGGAGACCCAGTACTTC.